One T cell receptor (beta chain) is described in this entry. This entry belongs to a study of T cells in Graves' hyperthyroidism and ophthalmopathy. There were TCR beta CDR3 regions amplified from RNA transcripts. The TCR CDR3 first-round RT-PCR relied on the HTBI primer set. TCRdb re-called the multiplex PCR reads with MiXCR, one entry per CDR3 protein. The sample consists of approximately 380,000 distinct CDR3 sequences, over 12% of them appearing once. The germline V gene encodes CDR1 LNHDA and CDR2 SQIVND (reference sequence). This CDR3 spans 15 amino acids. The junction had 7 bases not matched to a gene; V was cut back by 3 bases and J by 2 bases.

The V gene is TRBV19, the J gene TRBJ2-7, with TRBD2 matching over 7 bases. The clonotype was recovered from a middle-aged man with Graves' ophthalmopathy. The specimen was blood. The CDR3 region has the DNA TGTGCCAGTAGTATGGGCGGGAGCCGACCCTACGAGCAGTACTTC. Translating gives CASSMGGSRPYEQYF.